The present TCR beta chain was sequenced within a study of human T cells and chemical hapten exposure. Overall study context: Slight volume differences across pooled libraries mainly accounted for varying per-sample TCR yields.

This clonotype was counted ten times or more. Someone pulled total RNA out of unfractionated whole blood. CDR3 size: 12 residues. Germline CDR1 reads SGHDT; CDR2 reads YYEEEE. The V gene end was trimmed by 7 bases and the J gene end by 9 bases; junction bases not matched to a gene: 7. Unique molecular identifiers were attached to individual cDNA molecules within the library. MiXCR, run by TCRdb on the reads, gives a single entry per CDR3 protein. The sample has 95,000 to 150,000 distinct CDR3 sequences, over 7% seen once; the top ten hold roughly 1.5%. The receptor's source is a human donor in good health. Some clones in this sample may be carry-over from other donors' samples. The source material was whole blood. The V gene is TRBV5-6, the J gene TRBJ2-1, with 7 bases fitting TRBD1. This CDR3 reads CASLTGASEQFF. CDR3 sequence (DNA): TGTGCCAGCCTAACAGGGGCTAGTGAGCAGTTCTTC.